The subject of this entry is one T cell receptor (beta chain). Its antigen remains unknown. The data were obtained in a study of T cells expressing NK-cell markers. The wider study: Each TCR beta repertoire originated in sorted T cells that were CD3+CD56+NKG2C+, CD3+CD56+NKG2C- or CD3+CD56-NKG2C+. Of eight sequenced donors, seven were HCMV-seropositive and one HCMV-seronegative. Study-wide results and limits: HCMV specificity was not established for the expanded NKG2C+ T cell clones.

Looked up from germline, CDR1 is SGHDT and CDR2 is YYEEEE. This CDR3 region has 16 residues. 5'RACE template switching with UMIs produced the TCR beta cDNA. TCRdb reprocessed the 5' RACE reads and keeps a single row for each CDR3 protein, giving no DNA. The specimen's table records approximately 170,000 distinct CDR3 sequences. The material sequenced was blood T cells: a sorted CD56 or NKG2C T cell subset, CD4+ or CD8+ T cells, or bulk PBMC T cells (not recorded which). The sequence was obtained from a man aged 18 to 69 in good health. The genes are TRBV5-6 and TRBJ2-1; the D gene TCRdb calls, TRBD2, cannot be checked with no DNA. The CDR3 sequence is CASSFPSGGTYNEQFF.